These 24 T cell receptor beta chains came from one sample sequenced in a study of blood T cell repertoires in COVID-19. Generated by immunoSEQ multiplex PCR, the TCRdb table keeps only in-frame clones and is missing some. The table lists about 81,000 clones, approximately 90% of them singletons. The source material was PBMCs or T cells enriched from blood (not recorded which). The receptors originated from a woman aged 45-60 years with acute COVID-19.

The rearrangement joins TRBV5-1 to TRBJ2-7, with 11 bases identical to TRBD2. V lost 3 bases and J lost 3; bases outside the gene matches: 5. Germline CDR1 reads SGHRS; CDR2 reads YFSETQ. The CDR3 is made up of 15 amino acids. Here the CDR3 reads CASSSTSGRIYEQYF. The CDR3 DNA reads TGCGCCAGCAGCTCAACTAGCGGGAGAATCTACGAGCAGTACTTC.

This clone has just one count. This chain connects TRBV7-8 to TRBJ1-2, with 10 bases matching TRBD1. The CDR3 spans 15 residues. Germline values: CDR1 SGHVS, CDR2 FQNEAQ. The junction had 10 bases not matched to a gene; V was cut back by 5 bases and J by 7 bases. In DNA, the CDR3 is TGTGCCAGCAGCGCCACCGGGACAGGGGATGGTGGCTACACCTTC. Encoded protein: CASSATGTGDGGYTF.

The DNA for the CDR3 is TGTGCCAGCAGTACGCCAGGAAACTATGGCTACACCTTC. As protein: CASSTPGNYGYTF. V and J are TRBV6-5 and TRBJ1-2; no definite D call. The germline CDR1 and CDR2 sequences are MNHEY and SVGAGI. The CDR3 spans 13 residues. V was pared by 5 bases and J by 2 bases, with 9 bases between.

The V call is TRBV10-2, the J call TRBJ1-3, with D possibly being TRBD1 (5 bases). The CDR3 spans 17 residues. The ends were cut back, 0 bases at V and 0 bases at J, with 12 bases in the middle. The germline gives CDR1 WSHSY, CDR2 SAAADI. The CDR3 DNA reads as TGCGCCAGCAGTGAGTCCCTGGGTGACAGCTCTGGAAACACCATATATTTT. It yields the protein CASSESLGDSSGNTIYF.

CDR3 in amino acids: CATSLLGGGYNEQFF. The CDR3 DNA follows: TGTGCCACCTCCCTTCTCGGGGGGGGGTACAATGAGCAGTTCTTC. V is TRBV11-3 and J is TRBJ2-1; 8 positions agree with TRBD2. The V gene end was trimmed by 10 bases and the J gene end by 4 bases; junction bases not matched to a gene: 12. CDR1 and CDR2 (germline): SGHNT, YENEEA. The CDR3 contains 15 residues.

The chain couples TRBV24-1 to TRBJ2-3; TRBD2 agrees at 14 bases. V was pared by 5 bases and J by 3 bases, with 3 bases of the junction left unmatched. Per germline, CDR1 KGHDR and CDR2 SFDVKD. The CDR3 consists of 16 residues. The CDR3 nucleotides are TGTGCCACCAGTGTTCGGACTAGCGGGAGGACAGATACGCAGTATTTT. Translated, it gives CATSVRTSGRTDTQYF.

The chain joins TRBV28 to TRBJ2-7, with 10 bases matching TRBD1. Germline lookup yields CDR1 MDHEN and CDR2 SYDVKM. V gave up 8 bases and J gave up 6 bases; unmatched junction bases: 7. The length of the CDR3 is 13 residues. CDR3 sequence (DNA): TGTGCCAGCGGCCCATGGACAGGGGGCGAGCAGTACTTC. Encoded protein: CASGPWTGGEQYF. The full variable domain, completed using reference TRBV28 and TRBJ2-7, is DVKVTQSSRYLVKRTGEKVFLECVQDMDHENMFWYRQDPGLGLRLIYFSYDVKMKEKGDIPEGYSVSREKKERFSLILESASTNQTSMYLCASGPWTGGEQYFGPGTRLTVT.

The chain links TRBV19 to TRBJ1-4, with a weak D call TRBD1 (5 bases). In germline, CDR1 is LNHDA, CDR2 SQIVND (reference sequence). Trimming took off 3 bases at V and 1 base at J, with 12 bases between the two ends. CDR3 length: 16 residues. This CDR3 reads CASSIARQRTNEKLFF. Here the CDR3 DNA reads TGTGCCAGTAGTATCGCCCGACAGCGAACTAATGAAAAACTGTTTTTT.

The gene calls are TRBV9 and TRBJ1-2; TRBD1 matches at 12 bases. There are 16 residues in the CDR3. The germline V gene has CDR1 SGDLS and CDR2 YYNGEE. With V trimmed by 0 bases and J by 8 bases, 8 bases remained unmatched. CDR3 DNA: TGTGCCAGCAGCGTAGGTGGGACAGGGGGCGCCGGGGGCTACACCTTC. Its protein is CASSVGGTGGAGGYTF.

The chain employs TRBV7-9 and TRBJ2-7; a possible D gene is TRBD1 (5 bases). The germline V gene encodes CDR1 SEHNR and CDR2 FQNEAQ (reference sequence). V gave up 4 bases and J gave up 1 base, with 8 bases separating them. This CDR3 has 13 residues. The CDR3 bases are TGTGCCAGCAGCTCTTACAGGTCCTACGAGCAGTACTTC. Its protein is CASSSYRSYEQYF.

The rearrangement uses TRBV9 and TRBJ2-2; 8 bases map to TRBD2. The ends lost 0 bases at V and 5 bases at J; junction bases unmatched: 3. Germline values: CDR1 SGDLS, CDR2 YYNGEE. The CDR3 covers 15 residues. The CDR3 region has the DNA TGTGCCAGCAGCGTAGTTGCGGGAGGTACCGGGGAGCTGTTTTTT. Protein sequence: CASSVVAGGTGELFF. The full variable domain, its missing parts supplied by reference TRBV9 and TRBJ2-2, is DSGVTQTPKHLITATGQRVTLRCSPRSGDLSVYWYQQSLDQGLQFLIQYYNGEERAKGNILERFSAQQFPDLHSELNLSSLELGDSALYFCASSVVAGGTGELFFGEGSRLTVL.

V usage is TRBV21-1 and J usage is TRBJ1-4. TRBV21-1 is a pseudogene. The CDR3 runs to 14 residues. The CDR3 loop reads CASSPPREDEKLFF. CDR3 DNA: TGTGCCAGCAGCCCCCCACGGGAAGATGAAAAACTGTTTTTT.

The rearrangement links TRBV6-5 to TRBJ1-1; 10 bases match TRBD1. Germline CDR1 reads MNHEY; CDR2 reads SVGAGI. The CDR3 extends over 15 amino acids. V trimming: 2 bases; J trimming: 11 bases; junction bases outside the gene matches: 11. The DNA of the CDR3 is TGTGCCAGCAGTTACGGGACAGGGGCGATATTGCACGCTTTCTTT. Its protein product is CASSYGTGAILHAFF.

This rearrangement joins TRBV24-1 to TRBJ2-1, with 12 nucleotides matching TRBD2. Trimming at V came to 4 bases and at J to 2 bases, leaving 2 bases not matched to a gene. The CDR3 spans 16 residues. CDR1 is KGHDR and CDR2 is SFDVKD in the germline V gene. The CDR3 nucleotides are TGTGCCACCAGTGACAGACTAGCGGGAGCCTACAATGAGCAGTTCTTC. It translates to CATSDRLAGAYNEQFF.

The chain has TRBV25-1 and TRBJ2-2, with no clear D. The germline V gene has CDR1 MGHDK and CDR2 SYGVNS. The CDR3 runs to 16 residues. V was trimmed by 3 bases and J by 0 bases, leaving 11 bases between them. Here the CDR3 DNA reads TGTGCCAGCAGTGATCGGAGTCAGACGAACACCGGGGAGCTGTTTTTT. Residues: CASSDRSQTNTGELFF. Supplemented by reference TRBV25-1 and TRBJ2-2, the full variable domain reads EADIYQTPRYLVIGTGKKITLECSQTMGHDKMYWYQQDPGMELHLIHYSYGVNSTEKGDLSSESTVSRIRTEHFPLTLESARPSHTSQYLCASSDRSQTNTGELFFGEGSRLTVL.

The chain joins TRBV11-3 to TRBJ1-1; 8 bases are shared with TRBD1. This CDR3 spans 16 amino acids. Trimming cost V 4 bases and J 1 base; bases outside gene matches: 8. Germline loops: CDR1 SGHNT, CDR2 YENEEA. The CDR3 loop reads CASSSGTGRGNTEAFF. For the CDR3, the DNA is TGTGCCAGCAGCTCAGGGACAGGCAGAGGGAACACTGAAGCTTTCTTT. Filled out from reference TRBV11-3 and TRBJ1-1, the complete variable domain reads EAGVVQSPRYKIIEKKQPVAFWCNPISGHNTLYWYLQNLGQGPELLIRYENEEAVDDSQLPKDRFSAERLKGVDSTLKIQPAELGDSAVYLCASSSGTGRGNTEAFFGQGTRLTVV.

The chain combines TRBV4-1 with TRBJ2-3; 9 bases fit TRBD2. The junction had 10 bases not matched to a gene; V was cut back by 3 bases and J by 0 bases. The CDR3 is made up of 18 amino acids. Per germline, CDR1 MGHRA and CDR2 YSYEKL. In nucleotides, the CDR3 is TGCGCCAGCAGCCAGGGCCCTCTAGCGGGACCGAGCACAGATACGCAGTATTTT. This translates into CASSQGPLAGPSTDTQYF.

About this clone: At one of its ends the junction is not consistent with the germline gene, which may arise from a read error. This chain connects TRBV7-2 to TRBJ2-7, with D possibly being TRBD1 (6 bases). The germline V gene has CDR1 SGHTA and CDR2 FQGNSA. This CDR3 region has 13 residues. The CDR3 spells CATSPGVAYEQYF. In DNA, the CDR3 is TGTGCCACCAGCCCAGGGGTTGCCTACGAGCAGTACTTC.

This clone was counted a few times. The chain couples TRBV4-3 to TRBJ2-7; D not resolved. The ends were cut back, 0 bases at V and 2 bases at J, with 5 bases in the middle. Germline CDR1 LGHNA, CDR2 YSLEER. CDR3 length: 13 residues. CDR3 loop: CASSQDLPYEQYF. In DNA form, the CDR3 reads TGCGCCAGCAGCCAAGATCTCCCCTACGAGCAGTACTTC.

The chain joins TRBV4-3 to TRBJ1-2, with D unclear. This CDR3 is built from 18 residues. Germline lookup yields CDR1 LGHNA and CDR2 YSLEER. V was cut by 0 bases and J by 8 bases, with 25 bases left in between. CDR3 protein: CASSQEILDGRAGRGYTF. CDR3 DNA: TGCGCCAGCAGCCAAGAAATCCTCGACGGGAGGGCCGGTAGAGGCTACACCTTC.

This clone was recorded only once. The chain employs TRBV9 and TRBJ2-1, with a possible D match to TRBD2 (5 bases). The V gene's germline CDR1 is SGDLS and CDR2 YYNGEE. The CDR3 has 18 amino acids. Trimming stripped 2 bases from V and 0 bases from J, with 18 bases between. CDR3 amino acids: CASSVGLPNQVSYNEQFF. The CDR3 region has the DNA TGTGCCAGCAGCGTCGGACTCCCCAATCAAGTCTCCTACAATGAGCAGTTCTTC.

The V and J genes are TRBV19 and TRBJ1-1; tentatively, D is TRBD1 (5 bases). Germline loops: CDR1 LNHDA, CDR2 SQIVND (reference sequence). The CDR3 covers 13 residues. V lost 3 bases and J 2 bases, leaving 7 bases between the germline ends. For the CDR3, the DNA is TGTGCCAGTAGTATGACAGTAAACACTGAAGCTTTCTTT. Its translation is CASSMTVNTEAFF.

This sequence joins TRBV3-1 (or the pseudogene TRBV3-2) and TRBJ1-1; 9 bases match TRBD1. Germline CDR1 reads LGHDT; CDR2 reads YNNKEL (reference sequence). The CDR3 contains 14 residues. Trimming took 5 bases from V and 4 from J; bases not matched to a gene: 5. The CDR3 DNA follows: TGTGCCAGCAGCTACACAGGGGGCGGCACTGAAGCTTTCTTT. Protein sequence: CASSYTGGGTEAFF.

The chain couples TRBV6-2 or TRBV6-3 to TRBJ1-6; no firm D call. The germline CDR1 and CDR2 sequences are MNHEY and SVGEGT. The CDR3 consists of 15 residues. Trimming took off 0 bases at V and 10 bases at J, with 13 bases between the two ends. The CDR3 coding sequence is TGTGCCAGCAGTTACTCTTTGTCCGGTTCATCACCCCTCCACTTT. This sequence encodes CASSYSLSGSSPLHF.